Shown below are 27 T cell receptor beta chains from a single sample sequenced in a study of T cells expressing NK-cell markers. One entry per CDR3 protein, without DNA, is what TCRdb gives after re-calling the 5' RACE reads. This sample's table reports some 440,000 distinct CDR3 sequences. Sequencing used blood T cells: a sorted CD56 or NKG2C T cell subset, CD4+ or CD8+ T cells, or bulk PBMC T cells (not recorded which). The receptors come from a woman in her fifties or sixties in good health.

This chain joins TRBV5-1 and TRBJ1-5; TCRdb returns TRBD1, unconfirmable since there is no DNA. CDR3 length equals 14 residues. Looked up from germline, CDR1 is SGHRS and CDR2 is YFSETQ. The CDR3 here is CASSTGQGGQPQHF.

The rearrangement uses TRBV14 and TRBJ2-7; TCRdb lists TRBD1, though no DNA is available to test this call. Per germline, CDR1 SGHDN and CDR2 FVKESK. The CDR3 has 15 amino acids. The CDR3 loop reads CASSQAPGAVYEQYF.

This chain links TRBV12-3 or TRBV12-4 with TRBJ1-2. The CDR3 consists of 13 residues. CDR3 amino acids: CASSVNPQYGYTF.

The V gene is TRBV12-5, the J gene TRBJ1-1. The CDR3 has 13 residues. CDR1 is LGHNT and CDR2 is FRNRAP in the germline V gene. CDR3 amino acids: CASGHQRRTEAFF. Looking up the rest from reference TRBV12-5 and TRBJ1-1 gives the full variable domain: DARVTQTPRHKVTEMGQEVTMRCQPILGHNTVFWYRQTMMQGLELLAYFRNRAPLDDSGMPKDRFSAEMPDATLATLKIQPSEPRDSAVYFCASGHQRRTEAFFGQGTRLTVV.

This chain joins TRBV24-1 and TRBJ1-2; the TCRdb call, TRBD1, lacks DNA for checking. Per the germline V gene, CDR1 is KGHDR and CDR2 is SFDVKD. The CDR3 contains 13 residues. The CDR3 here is CATSAGGNYGYTF.

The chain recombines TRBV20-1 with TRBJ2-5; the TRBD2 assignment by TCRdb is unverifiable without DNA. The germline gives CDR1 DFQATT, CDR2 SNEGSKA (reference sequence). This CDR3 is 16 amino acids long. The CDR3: CSASDLAGGHQETQYF.

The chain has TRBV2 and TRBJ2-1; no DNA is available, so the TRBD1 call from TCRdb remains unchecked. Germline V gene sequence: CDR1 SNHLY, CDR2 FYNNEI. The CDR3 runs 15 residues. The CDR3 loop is CASVTRDPASMEQFF.

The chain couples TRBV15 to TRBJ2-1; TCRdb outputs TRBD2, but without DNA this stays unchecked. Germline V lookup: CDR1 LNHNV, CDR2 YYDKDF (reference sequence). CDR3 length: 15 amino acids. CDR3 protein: CATSRVLAGVHEQFF.

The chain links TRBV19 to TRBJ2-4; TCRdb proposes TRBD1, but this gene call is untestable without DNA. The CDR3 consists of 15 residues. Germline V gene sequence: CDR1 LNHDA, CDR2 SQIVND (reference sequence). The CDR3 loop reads CASSPTGRMGDIQYF.

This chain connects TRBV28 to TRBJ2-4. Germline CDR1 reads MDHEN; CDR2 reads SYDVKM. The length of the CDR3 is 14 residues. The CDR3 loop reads CASSPNFKRYIQYF.

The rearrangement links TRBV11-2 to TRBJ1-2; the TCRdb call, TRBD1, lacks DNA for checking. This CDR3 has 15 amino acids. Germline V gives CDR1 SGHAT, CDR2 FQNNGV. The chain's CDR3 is CASSFSITGAGGYTF. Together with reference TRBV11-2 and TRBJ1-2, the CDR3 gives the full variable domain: EAGVAQSPRYKIIEKRQSVAFWCNPISGHATLYWYQQILGQGPKLLIQFQNNGVVDDSQLPKDRFSAERLKGVDSTLKIQPAKLEDSAVYLCASSFSITGAGGYTFGSGTRLTVV.

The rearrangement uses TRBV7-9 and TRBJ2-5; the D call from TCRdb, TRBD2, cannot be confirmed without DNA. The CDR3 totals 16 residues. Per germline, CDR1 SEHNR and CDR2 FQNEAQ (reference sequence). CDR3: CASSLGLAGGQETQYF.

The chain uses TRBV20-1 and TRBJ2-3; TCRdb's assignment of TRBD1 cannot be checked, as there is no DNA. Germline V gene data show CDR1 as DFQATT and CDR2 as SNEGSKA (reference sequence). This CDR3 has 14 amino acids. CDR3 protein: CSAQGPRDTDTQYF.

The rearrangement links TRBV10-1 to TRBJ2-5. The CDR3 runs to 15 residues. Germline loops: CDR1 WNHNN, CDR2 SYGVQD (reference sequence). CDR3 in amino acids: CASSEFRVGEETQYF.

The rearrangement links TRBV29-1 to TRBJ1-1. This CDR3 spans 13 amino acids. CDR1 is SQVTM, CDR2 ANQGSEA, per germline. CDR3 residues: CSATRLGGTEAFF.

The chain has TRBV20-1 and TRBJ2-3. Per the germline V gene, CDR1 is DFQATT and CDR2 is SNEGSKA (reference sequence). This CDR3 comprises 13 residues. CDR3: CSAREQSTDTQYF.

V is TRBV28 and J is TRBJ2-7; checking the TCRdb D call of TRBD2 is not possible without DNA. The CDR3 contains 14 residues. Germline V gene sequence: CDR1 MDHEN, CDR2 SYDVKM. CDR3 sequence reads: CASSLSSGAYEQYF.

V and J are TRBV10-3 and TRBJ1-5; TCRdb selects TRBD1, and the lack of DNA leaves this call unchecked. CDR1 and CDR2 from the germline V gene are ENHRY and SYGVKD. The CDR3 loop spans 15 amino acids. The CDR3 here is CATRDLEYSNQPQHF.

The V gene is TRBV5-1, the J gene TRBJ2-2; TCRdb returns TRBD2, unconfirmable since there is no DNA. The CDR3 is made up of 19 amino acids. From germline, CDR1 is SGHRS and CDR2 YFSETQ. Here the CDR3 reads CASSLSLGRIRTNTGELFF.

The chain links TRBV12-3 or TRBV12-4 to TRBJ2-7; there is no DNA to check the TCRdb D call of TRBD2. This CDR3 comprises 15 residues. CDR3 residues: CASRPTSGRTHEQYF.

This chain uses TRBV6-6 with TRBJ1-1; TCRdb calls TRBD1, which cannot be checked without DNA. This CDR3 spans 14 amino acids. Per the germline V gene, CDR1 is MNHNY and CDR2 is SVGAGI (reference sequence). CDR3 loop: CASSYPAGDPEAFF.

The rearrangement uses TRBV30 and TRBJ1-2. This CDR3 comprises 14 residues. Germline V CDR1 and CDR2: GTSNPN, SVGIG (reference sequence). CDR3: CAWSANPAFPGYTF. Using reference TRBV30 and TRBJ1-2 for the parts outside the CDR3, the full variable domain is SQTIHQWPATLVQPVGSPLSLECTVEGTSNPNLYWYRQAAGRGLQLLFYSVGIGQISSEVPQNLSASRPQDRQFILSSKKLLLSDSGFYLCAWSANPAFPGYTFGSGTRLTVV.

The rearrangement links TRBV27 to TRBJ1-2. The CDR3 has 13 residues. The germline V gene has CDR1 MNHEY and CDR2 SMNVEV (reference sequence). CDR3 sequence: CASSFYANYGYTF.

CDR3 sequence: CSATGRNEKLFF. This rearrangement joins TRBV20-1 to TRBJ1-4; TCRdb gives TRBD1 as the D gene, but with no DNA this cannot be confirmed. There are 12 residues in the CDR3. The V gene's germline CDR1 is DFQATT and CDR2 SNEGSKA (reference sequence).

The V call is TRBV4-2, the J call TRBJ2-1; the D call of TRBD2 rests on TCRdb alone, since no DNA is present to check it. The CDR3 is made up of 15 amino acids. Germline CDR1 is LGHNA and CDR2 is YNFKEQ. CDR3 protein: CASSRAPAGEDEQFF.

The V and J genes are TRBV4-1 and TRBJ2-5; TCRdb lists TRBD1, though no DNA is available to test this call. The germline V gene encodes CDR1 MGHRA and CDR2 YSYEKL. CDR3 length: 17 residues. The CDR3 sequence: CASSRPRDRGPPETQYF.

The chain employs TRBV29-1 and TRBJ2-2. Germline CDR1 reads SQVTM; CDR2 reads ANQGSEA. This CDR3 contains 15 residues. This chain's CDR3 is CSVEALVGIPGELFF.